The sequence of this T cell receptor beta chain was determined in a study of blood T cell repertoires in COVID-19. For the study at large: Samples taken during acute and convalescent COVID-19 were collected in the United States, Italy and Spain. Sources were T cells, B-cell-depleted T cells, or PBMCs; the material itself was cDNA or gDNA.

The germline gives CDR1 SGHAT, CDR2 FQDESV (reference sequence). Trimming at V came to 3 bases and at J to 4 bases, leaving 5 bases not matched to a gene. The CDR3 runs to 15 residues. Original processing methods: By means of reference gene primer amplification, nucleated cell counts were estimated. Clones were sequenced by immunoSEQ multiplex PCR, and TCRdb holds only the in-frame ones, with some missing. V, J and clone size derive from that table, while D and trimming were established from the DNA sequence. Seen here are more than 200,000 clones, around four fifths observed once, and the top ten hold about 9%.

J is TRBJ2-2 and V is TRBV11-1; 7 bases fit TRBD1. The sequenced sample consisted of peripheral blood. The sequence was obtained from a man aged 35 to 55 with active or convalescent COVID-19. The CDR3 loop is CASSFRTGVTGELFF. CDR3 bases: TGTGCCAGCAGCTTCCGGACAGGAGTCACCGGGGAGCTGTTTTTT.